These 12 T cell receptor beta chains came from one sample sequenced in a study of T cell clonality in common variable immunodeficiency. TCRdb's table, derived via immunoSEQ multiplex PCR, lists solely in-frame clones and lacks some. Altogether 60,000 to 75,000 clones were found in the sample, and no singletons occur. The specimen was peripheral blood mononuclear cells. The source of these receptors is a person between 18 and 75 years old in good health.

In this sample, this clone turned up many times. The missing CDR3 end, 3 residues past where the read stops, is filled in from the germline J gene. The rearrangement uses TRBV15 and TRBJ2-7, with 9 positions matching TRBD1. V was pared by 3 bases and J by 2 bases, with 2 bases of the junction left unmatched. The CDR3 runs 14 residues. Germline values: CDR1 LNHNV, CDR2 YYDKDF (reference sequence). The CDR3 loop is CATSSDRGAYEQYF. The part of the CDR3 DNA that was read is TGTGCCACCAGCAGTGACAGGGGGGCCTACGAG.

The sample holds many counts of this clone. The read terminates 3 residues ahead of where the CDR3 ends, so the germline J gene completes it. This chain uses TRBV9 with TRBJ2-3; 11 nucleotides agree with TRBD2. V gave up 3 bases and J gave up 5 bases; unmatched junction bases: 5. Germline CDR1 and CDR2: SGDLS and YYNGEE. CDR3 length equals 15 residues. The covered CDR3 bases are TGTGCCAGCAGCGCCCGAGGACTAGCGGGAGATACG. This translates into CASSARGLAGDT. The complete CDR3 protein is CASSARGLAGDTQYF.

This clone was observed at least ten times. The read comes to an end 3 residues before the CDR3 does, leaving the germline J gene to fill in the end. The J gene is TRBJ2-2, the V gene TRBV20-1; 10 bases are a match to TRBD2. After removal of 2 bases from V and 3 bases from J, the junction contained 0 bases not matched to a gene. The germline V gene encodes CDR1 DFQATT and CDR2 SNEGSKA (reference sequence). CDR3 length: 14 amino acids. The CDR3 here is CSARLAGDTGELFF. Partial CDR3 DNA: TGCAGTGCTAGACTAGCGGGAGACACCGGGGAG.

This CDR3 reads CSARGLAGGDNEQFF. CDR3 bases read: TGCAGTGCTAGGGGACTAGCGGGAGGTGACAATGAG. The chain carries TRBV20-1 and TRBJ2-1, with 15 bases aligning to TRBD2. The read falls 3 residues short of the CDR3 end, and the missing part is taken from the germline J gene. Germline values: CDR1 DFQATT, CDR2 SNEGSKA (reference sequence). The ends lost 3 bases at V and 5 bases at J; junction bases unmatched: 2. The CDR3 extends over 15 amino acids.

This clone was seen repeatedly, ten times or more. The DNA ends 3 residues before the CDR3 does, and the rest of the CDR3 is filled in from the germline J gene. This sequence joins TRBV30 and TRBJ2-1; the match to TRBD2 covers 7 bases. Germline V gives CDR1 GTSNPN, CDR2 SVGIG (reference sequence). The CDR3 length is 18 residues. Germline trimming cut 5 bases from V and 0 bases from J; bases unmatched to any gene: 16. The part of the CDR3 DNA that was read is TGTGCCTGGGAATGTACTAGCGAGTATCCTTTCTCCTACAATGAG. As protein: CAWECTSEYPFSYNE. The whole CDR3 protein is CAWECTSEYPFSYNEQFF.

This clone was picked up many times. The CDR3 goes on 3 residues after the read ends, and that part is filled in from the germline J gene. This chain connects TRBV11-3 to TRBJ1-6; TRBD1 is a possible D gene (5 bases). Germline CDR1 SGHNT, CDR2 YENEEA. V was cut by 5 bases and J by 7 bases, with 15 bases left in between. The CDR3 extends over 15 amino acids. The CDR3 bases that were read are TGTGCCAGCAGCACCGGACAAACTCTCAATTCACCC. Translating gives CASSTGQTLNSP. The full-length CDR3 reads as CASSTGQTLNSPLHF.

Worth noting for this clone: The observed sequence ends 3 residues before the CDR3 terminus, with the missing tail filled in from the germline J gene. This sequence joins TRBV5-1 and TRBJ2-1; 14 bases match TRBD2. This CDR3 comprises 17 residues. Germline V gives CDR1 SGHRS, CDR2 YFSETQ. J gave up 9 bases and V 3 bases, and 11 bases lay outside the gene matches. The CDR3 is CASSSSGTSGRGGEQFF. The CDR3 bases that were read are TGCGCCAGCAGCTCTTCCGGGACTAGCGGGAGAGGTGGTGAG.

This clone was observed at least ten times. The read gets to within 3 residues of the CDR3 end, and the germline J gene fills in the rest. The chain combines TRBV19 with TRBJ1-5; 7 bases agree with TRBD1. J lost 0 bases, V lost 6 bases, and 17 bases had no gene match. CDR1 LNHDA and CDR2 SQIVND come from the germline V gene (reference sequence). This CDR3 is built from 19 residues. CDR3 sequence: CASSNPTGVASYSNQPQHF. Partial CDR3 DNA: TGTGCCAGTAGCAACCCCACAGGGGTTGCCTCGTATAGCAATCAGCCC.

At least ten counts were recorded for this clone. With the read ending 3 residues before the CDR3 end, the germline J gene is used to fill in that end. This chain uses TRBV18 with TRBJ1-1; 11 bases match TRBD1. Germline V CDR1 and CDR2: KGHSH, LQKENI. The CDR3 totals 15 residues. The CDR3 DNA, read in part, is TGTGCCAGCTCACAAGGGACAGGGGGAAGCAGTGGA. Translating it yields CASSQGTGGSSG. The entire CDR3 protein reads CASSQGTGGSSGAFF.

This clone was counted only a few times. Read sequence stops 3 residues before the CDR3 end, and the germline J gene provides the missing end. V and J are TRBV30 and TRBJ2-7; TRBD1 is a possible D gene (6 bases). CDR1 GTSNPN and CDR2 SVGIG come from the germline V gene (reference sequence). The CDR3 length is 13 residues. Trimming removed 5 bases from V and 2 bases from J, with 13 bases in between. CDR3 sequence: CAWARGSTYEQYF. The CDR3 bases that were read are TGTGCCTGGGCTAGGGGGAGTACCTACGAG.

This clone was found many times. The CDR3 is cut off 3 residues early in the read; its end comes from the germline J gene. This sequence joins TRBV7-2 and TRBJ2-3, with D tentatively TRBD1 (5 bases). This CDR3 is built from 14 residues. Trimming removed 4 bases at V and 2 bases at J, with 10 bases between. The germline gives CDR1 SGHTA, CDR2 FQGNSA. The part of the CDR3 DNA that was read is TGTGCCAGCAGCTCAACCAGGGACACAGATACG. It translates to CASSSTRDTDT. The complete CDR3 reads CASSSTRDTDTQYF.

This clone was recorded at least ten times. The read gets to within 3 residues of the CDR3 end, and the germline J gene fills in the rest. The rearrangement uses TRBV18 and TRBJ2-2; D call uncertain. Germline CDR1 and CDR2: KGHSH and LQKENI. The V end lost 0 bases, the J end lost 9 bases, and 8 bases lay between the germline ends. The CDR3 is made up of 13 amino acids. CDR3 DNA (partial): TGTGCCAGCTCACCACCCGGCGACAGGGAG. Protein: CASSPPGDRE. The full CDR3 protein reads CASSPPGDRELFF.